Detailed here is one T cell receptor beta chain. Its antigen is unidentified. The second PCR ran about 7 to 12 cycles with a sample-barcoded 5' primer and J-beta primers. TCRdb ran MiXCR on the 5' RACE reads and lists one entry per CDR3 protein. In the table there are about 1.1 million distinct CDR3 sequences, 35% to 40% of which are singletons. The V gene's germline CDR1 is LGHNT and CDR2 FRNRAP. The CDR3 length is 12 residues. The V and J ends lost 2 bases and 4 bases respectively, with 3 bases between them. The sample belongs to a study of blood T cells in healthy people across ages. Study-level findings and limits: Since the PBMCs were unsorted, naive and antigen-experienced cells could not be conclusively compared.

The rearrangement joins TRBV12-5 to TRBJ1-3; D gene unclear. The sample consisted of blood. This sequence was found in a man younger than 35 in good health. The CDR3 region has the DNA TGTGCTAGTGGTTTGCCCGGAAACACCATATATTTT. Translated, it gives CASGLPGNTIYF.